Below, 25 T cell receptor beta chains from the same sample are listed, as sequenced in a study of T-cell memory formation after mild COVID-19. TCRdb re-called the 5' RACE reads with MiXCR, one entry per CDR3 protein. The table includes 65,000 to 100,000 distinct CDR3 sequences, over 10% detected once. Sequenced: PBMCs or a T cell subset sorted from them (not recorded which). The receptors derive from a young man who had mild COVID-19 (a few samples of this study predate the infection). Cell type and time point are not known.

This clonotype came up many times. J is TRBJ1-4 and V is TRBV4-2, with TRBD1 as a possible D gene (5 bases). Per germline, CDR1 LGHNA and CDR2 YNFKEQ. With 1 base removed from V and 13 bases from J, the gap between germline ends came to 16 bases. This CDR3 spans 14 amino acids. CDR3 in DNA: TGTGCCAGCAGCCAAGGGGACGGCGGGGTCGGACTGTTTTTT. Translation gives CASSQGDGGVGLFF.

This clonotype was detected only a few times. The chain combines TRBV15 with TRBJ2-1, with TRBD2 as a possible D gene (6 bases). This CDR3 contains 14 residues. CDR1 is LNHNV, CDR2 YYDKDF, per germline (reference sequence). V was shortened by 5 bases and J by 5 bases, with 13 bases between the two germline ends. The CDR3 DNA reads TGTGCCACCAGCCGGGAGTGGGGGAACAATGAGCAGTTCTTC. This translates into CATSREWGNNEQFF.

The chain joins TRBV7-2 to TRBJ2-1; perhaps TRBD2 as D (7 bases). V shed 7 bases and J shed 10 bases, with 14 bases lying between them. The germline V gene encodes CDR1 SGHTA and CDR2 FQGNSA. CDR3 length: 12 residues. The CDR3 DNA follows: TGTGCCAGCACCCCTACGGGGGGCGAGCAGTTCTTC. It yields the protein CASTPTGGEQFF.

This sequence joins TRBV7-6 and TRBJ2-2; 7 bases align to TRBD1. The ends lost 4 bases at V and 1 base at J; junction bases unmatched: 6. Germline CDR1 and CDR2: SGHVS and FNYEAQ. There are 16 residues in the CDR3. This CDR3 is CASSSRGQRNTGELFF. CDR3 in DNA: TGTGCCAGCAGCTCAAGGGGACAGCGGAACACCGGGGAGCTGTTTTTT.

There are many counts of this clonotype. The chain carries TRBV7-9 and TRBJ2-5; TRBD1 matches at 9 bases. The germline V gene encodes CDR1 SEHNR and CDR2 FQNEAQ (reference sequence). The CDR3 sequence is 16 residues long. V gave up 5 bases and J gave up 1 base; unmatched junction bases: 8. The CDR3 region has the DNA TGTGCCAGCAGCGCCAAGGGACAGGGAAGCCAAGAGACCCAGTACTTC. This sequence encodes CASSAKGQGSQETQYF.

CDR3 nucleotide sequence: TGTGCCAGCAGTGGATGGGGCACTGAAGCTTTCTTT. This gives the protein CASSGWGTEAFF. The chain carries TRBV12-3 or TRBV12-4 and TRBJ1-1; D call uncertain. V was clipped by 5 bases and J by 4 bases, with 8 bases between them. The CDR3 has 12 amino acids.

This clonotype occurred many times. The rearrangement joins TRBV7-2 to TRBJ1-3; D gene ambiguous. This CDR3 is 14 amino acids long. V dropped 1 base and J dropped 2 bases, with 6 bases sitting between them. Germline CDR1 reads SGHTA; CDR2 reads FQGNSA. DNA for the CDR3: TGTGCCAGCAGCTTAGTCCGGGCTGGAAACACCATATATTTT. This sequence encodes CASSLVRAGNTIYF. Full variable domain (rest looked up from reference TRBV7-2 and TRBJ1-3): GAGVSQSPSNKVTEKGKDVELRCDPISGHTALYWYRQSLGQGLEFLIYFQGNSAPDKSGLPSDRFSAERTGGSVSTLTIQRTQQEDSAVYLCASSLVRAGNTIYFGEGSWLTVV.

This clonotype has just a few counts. The CDR3 region is CASDREGDTQYF. The CDR3 DNA follows: TGTGCCAGTGACAGGGAAGGAGATACGCAGTATTTT. This chain connects TRBV21-1 to TRBJ2-3; the table's D call TRBD1 went unverified against the DNA. TRBV21-1 is deemed a pseudogene. The CDR3 consists of 12 residues.

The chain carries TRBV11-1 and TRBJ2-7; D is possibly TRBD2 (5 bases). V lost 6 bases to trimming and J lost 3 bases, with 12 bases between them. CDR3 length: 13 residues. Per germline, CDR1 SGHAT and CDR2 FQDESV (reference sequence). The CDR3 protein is CASREEGGYEQYF. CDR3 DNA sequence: TGTGCCAGCAGGGAAGAAGGAGGCTACGAGCAGTACTTC. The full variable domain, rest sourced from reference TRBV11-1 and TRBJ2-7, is EAEVAQSPRYKITEKSQAVAFWCDPISGHATLYWYRQILGQGPELLVQFQDESVVDDSQLPKDRFSAERLKGVDSTLKIQPAELGDSAMYLCASREEGGYEQYFGPGTRLTVT.

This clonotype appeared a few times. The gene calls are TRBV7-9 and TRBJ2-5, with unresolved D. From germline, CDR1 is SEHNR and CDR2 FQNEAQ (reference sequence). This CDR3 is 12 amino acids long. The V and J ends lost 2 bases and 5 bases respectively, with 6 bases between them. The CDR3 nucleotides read TGTGCCAGCAGCTTATTTGGGGAGACCCAGTACTTC. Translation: CASSLFGETQYF.

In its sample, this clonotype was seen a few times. CDR3 coding DNA: TGTGCCAGCAGCAGTGTACCGGACGGCTCCAACTATGGCTACACCTTC. It specifies CASSSVPDGSNYGYTF. The genes are TRBV7-9 and TRBJ1-2, with no clear D. Trimming shortened V by 5 bases and J by 2 bases, and 18 bases separated the two germline ends. The CDR3 has 16 amino acids. Germline values: CDR1 SEHNR, CDR2 FQNEAQ (reference sequence).

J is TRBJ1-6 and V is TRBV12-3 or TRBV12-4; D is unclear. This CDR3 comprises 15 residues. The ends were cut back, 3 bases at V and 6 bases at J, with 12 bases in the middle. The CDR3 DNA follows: TGTGCCAGCAGTTTTAACAGCTTGACTAATTCACCCCTCCACTTT. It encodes CASSFNSLTNSPLHF.

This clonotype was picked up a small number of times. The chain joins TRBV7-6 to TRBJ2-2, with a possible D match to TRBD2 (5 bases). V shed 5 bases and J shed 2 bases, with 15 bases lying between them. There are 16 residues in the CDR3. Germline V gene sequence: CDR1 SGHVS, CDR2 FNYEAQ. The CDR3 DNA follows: TGTGCCAGCAGCCCCGATCGGGGTTCCAACACCGGGGAGCTGTTTTTT. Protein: CASSPDRGSNTGELFF.

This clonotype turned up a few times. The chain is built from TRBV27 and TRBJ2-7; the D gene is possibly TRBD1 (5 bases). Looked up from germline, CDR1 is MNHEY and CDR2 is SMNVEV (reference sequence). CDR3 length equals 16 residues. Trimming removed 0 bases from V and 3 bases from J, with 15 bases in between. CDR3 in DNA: TGTGCCAGCAGTTTATCGCAGGACACAAACCTCTACGAGCAGTACGTC. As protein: CASSLSQDTNLYEQYV.

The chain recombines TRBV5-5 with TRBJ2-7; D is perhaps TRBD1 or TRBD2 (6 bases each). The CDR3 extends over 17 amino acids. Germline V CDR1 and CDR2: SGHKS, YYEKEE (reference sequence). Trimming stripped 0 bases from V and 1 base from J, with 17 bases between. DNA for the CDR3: TGTGCCAGCAGCTTGGAGGGGGGCACACGAAAATCCTACGAGCAGTACTTC. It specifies CASSLEGGTRKSYEQYF. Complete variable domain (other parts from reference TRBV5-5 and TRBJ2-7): DAGVTQSPTHLIKTRGQQVTLRCSPISGHKSVSWYQQVLGQGPQFIFQYYEKEERGRGNFPDRFSARQFPNYSSELNVNALLLGDSALYLCASSLEGGTRKSYEQYFGPGTRLTVT.

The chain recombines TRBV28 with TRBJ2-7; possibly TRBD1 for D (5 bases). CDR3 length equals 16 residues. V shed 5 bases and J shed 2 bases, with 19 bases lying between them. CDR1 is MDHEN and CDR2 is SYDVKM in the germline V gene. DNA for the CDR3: TGTGCCAGCAGTCCCCAAAGGGGCCCGACGGCCTACGAGCAGTACTTC. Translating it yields CASSPQRGPTAYEQYF.

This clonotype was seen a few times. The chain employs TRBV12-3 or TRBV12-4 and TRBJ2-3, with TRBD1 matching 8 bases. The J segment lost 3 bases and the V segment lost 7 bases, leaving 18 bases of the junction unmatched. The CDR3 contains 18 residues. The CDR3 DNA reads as TGTGCCAGCACCATTACCGCCCGCAGGGGGCGAGGGACAGATACGCAGTATTTT. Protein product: CASTITARRGRGTDTQYF.

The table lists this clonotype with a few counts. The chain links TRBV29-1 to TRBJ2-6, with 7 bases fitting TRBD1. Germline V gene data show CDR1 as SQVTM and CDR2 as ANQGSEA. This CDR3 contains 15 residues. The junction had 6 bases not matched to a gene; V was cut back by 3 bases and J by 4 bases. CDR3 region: CSVEKTGLGANVLTF. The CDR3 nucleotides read TGCAGCGTTGAGAAGACAGGGCTCGGGGCCAACGTCCTGACTTTC.

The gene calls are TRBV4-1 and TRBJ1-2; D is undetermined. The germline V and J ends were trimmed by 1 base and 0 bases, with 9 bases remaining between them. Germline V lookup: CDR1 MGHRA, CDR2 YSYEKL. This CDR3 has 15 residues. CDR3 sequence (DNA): TGCGCCAGCAGCCAAGCTGGTGACCCTAACTATGGCTACACCTTC. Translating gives CASSQAGDPNYGYTF.

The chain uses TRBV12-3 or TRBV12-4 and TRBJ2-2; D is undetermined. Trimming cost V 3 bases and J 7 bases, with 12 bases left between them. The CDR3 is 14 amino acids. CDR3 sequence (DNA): TGTGCCAGCAGTTTGCGGCAGCAAGACGGGGAGCTGTTTTTT. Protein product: CASSLRQQDGELFF.

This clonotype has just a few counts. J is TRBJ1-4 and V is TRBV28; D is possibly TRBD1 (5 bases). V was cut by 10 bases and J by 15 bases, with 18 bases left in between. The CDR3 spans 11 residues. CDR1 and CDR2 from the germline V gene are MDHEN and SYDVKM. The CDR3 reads CAIKLGEGMFF. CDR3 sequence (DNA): TGTGCCATCAAATTAGGAGAGGGGATGTTTTTT.

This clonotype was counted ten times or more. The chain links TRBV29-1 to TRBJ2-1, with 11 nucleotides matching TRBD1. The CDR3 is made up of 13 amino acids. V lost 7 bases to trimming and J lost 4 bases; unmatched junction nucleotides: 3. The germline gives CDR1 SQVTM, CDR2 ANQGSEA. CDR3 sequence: CSGGQGEYNEQFF. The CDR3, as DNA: TGCAGCGGGGGACAGGGGGAATACAATGAGCAGTTCTTC.

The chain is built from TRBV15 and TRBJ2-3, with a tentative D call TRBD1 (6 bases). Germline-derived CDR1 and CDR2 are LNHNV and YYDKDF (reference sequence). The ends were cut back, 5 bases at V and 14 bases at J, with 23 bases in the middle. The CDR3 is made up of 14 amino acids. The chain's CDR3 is CATSHEGSGTPGYF. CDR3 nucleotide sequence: TGTGCCACCAGCCACGAGGGCTCCGGGACACCCGGGTATTTT.

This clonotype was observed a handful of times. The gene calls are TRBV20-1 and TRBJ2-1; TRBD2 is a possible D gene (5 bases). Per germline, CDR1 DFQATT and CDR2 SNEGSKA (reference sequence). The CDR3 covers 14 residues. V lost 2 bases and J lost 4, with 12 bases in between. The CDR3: CSARWESNYNEQFF. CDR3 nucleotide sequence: TGCAGTGCTAGATGGGAGAGCAATTACAATGAGCAGTTCTTC.

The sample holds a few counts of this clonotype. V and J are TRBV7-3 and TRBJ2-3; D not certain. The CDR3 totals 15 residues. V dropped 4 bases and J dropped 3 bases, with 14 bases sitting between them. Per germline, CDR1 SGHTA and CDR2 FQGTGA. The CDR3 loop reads CASSSEFTATDTQYF. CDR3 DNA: TGTGCCAGCAGCTCAGAGTTTACAGCTACAGATACGCAGTATTTT.